This TCR beta chain comes out of a study of blood T cell repertoires in COVID-19. Here immunoSEQ multiplex PCR was the method, and the copy in TCRdb shows in-frame clones only, minus some. In the table there are fewer than 100,000 clones, around 86% of which are singletons. The CDR3 runs 14 residues. V lost 2 bases to trimming and J lost 7 bases; unmatched junction nucleotides: 4. The germline gives CDR1 SGHTA, CDR2 FQGTGA. Sequenced sample: peripheral blood. This TCR was sampled from a human donor in a cohort sampled during active COVID-19. The chain recombines TRBV7-3 with TRBJ2-1; 8 bases agree with TRBD1. The CDR3 loop is CASSLQGAVNEQFF. CDR3 sequence (DNA): TGTGCCAGCAGCTTACAGGGGGCTGTGAATGAGCAGTTCTTC.